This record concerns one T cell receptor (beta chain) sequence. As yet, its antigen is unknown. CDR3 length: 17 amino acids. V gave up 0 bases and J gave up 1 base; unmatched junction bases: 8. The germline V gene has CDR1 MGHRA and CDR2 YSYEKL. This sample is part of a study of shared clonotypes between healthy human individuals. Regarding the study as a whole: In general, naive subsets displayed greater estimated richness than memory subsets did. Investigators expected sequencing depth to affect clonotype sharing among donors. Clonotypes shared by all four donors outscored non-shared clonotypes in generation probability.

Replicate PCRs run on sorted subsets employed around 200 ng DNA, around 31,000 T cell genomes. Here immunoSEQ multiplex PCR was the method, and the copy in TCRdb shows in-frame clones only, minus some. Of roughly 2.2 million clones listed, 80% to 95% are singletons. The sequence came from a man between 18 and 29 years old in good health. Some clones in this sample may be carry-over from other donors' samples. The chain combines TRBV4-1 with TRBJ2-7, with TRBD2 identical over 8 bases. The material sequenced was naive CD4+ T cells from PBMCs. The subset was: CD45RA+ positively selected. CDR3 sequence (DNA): TGCGCCAGCAGCCAAGAAAGGGCCAGCGGGAGTTCCTACGAGCAGTACTTC. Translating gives CASSQERASGSSYEQYF.